Below are 12 T cell receptor beta chains sequenced from a single sample in a study of lymphopenia after photon versus proton radiotherapy. The protocol was immunoSEQ multiplex PCR, while the TCRdb copy is restricted to in-frame clones and leaves out a portion. The sample gives around 29,000 clones, around 94% of which show up once; around 0.67% is in the top ten. Here the sequenced sample was peripheral blood, taken from a patient treated with photon-based radiotherapy. All receptors come from a woman aged 50 to 60 with cholangiocarcinoma.

The V gene is TRBV5-6, the J gene TRBJ1-2; TRBD1 might be the D (6 bases). The V end lost 4 bases, the J end lost 4 bases, and 17 bases lay between the germline ends. There are 15 residues in the CDR3. CDR1 and CDR2 from the germline V gene are SGHDT and YYEEEE. CDR3 nucleotide sequence: TGTGCCAGCAGCCTCCCGGTCGGGGGCGTCTATGGCTACACCTTC. It is translated as CASSLPVGGVYGYTF.

This chain joins TRBV5-1 and TRBJ2-2, with D perhaps matching TRBD2 (5 bases). V lost 2 bases and J lost 3, with 11 bases in between. This CDR3 has 15 amino acids. The germline CDR1 and CDR2 sequences are SGHRS and YFSETQ. The CDR3 bases are TGCGCCAGCAGCTTCCGGGGTGGGGACACCGGGGAGCTGTTTTTT. As protein: CASSFRGGDTGELFF.

V gene TRBV7-2 combines with J gene TRBJ2-7; perhaps D is TRBD1 or TRBD2 (5 bases each). The CDR3 runs to 14 residues. CDR1 and CDR2 from the germline V gene are SGHTA and FQGNSA. Trimming removed 1 base at V and 5 bases at J, with 12 bases between. DNA for the CDR3: TGTGCCAGCAGCTTAGACCCGGGGACGAACGAGCAGTACTTC. Residues: CASSLDPGTNEQYF.

The chain is built from TRBV19 and TRBJ1-2; no reliable D call. Germline CDR1 LNHDA, CDR2 SQIVND (reference sequence). The CDR3 is made up of 13 amino acids. V lost 3 bases and J 8 bases, leaving 13 bases between the germline ends. CDR3 in DNA: TGTGCCAGTAGTATTAGAGACTCTTCGGGCTACACCTTC. It yields the protein CASSIRDSSGYTF.

The rearrangement joins TRBV4-3 to TRBJ1-6; D is undetermined. CDR1 is LGHNA, CDR2 YSLEER, per germline. V lost 0 bases and J 7 bases, leaving 19 bases between the germline ends. The CDR3 sequence is 18 residues long. The CDR3 sequence: CASSQDEFKISGNSPLHF. The CDR3, as DNA: TGCGCCAGCAGCCAAGATGAATTTAAAATAAGCGGCAATTCACCCCTCCACTTT.

The CDR3 DNA follows: TGTGCCATCAGGACTACGGGGGTCTCTTCTACGCAGTATTTT. It translates to CAIRTTGVSSTQYF. The chain combines TRBV10-3 with TRBJ2-3, with D maybe TRBD2 (6 bases). CDR1 ENHRY and CDR2 SYGVKD come from the germline V gene. CDR3 length: 14 amino acids. V was shortened by 6 bases and J by 8 bases, with 18 bases between the two germline ends.

The chain links TRBV19 to TRBJ1-5, with a possible D match to TRBD1 (5 bases). Trimming pared 10 bases from V and 5 bases from J, leaving 21 bases between. The CDR3 totals 15 residues. CDR1 is LNHDA, CDR2 SQIVND, per germline (reference sequence). The CDR3 region has the DNA TGTGCCACCAAGCTAGGGGCATCGGGTCATCAGCCCCAGCATTTT. It encodes CATKLGASGHQPQHF.

The chain links TRBV14 to TRBJ2-3; 7 nucleotides align to TRBD1. Per the germline V gene, CDR1 is SGHDN and CDR2 is FVKESK. This CDR3 comprises 15 residues. V lost 5 bases to trimming and J lost 1 base; unmatched junction nucleotides: 6. The CDR3 loop reads CASSLPTGRTDTQYF. CDR3 DNA sequence: TGTGCCAGCAGCTTACCGACAGGGCGCACAGATACGCAGTATTTT.

This sequence joins TRBV19 and TRBJ2-1; D gene ambiguous. Germline values: CDR1 LNHDA, CDR2 SQIVND (reference sequence). The V and J ends lost 1 base and 2 bases respectively, with 3 bases between them. The CDR3 runs 13 residues. CDR3 sequence reads: CASSIATYNEQFF. The CDR3, as DNA: TGTGCCAGTAGTATAGCCACCTACAATGAGCAGTTCTTC.

DNA for the CDR3: TGTGCCAGCAGGAAACGGGGACAGGGCTACGAGCAGTACTTC. Residues: CASRKRGQGYEQYF. The chain is built from TRBV6-1 and TRBJ2-7; 9 nucleotides match TRBD1. V shed 6 bases, J shed 3 bases, and the junction held 6 bases outside the gene matches. Per germline, CDR1 MNHNS and CDR2 SASEGT. The CDR3 consists of 14 residues.

This clone came up once. The J gene is TRBJ2-5, the V gene TRBV28, with 12 bases identical to TRBD2. CDR1 and CDR2 (germline): MDHEN, SYDVKM. The length of the CDR3 is 15 residues. With 2 bases clipped from V and 3 bases from J, the junction kept 1 base outside the gene matches. The CDR3 DNA sequence: TGTGCCAGCAGTTTACTAGCGGGGGGGGAAGAGACCCAGTACTTC. It translates to CASSLLAGGEETQYF. The complete variable domain, with remaining parts taken from reference TRBV28 and TRBJ2-5, reads DVKVTQSSRYLVKRTGEKVFLECVQDMDHENMFWYRQDPGLGLRLIYFSYDVKMKEKGDIPEGYSVSREKKERFSLILESASTNQTSMYLCASSLLAGGEETQYFGPGTRLLVL.

J is TRBJ1-1 and V is TRBV5-1; 10 nucleotides align to TRBD1. Per the germline V gene, CDR1 is SGHRS and CDR2 is YFSETQ. The CDR3 has 13 amino acids. The V and J ends lost 7 bases and 7 bases, in that order; junction bases with no gene match: 7. As DNA, the CDR3 is TGCGCCAGCCGGGGACAGGGGTACATTGAAGCTTTCTTT. Its protein product is CASRGQGYIEAFF.